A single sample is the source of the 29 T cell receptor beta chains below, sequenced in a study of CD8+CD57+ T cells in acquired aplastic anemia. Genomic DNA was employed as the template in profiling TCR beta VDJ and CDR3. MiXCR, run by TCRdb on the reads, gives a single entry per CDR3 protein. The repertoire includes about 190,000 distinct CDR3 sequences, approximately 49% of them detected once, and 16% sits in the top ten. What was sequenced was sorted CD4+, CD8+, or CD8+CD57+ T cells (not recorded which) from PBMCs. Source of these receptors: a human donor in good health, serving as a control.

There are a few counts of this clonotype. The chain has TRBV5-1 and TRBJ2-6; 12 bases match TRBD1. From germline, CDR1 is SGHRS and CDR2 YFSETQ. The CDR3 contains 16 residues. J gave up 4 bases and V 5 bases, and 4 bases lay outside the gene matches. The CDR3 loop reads CASRPGQGAGANVLTF. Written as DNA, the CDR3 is TGCGCCAGCAGACCGGGACAGGGGGCGGGGGCCAACGTCCTGACTTTC.

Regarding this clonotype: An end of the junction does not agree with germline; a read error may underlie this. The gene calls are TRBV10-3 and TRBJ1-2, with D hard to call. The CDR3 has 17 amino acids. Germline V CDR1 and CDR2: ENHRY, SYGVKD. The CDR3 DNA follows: TGTGCCATCAGGGAGCCACCAATGGGCGAATCGAACTATGGCTGCACGTTC. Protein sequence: CAIREPPMGESNYGCTF.

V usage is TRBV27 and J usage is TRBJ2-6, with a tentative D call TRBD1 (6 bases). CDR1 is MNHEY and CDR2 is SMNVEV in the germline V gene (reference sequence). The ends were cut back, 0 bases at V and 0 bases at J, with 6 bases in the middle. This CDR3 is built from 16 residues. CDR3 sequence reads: CASSLSRGSGANVLTF. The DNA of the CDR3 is TGTGCCAGCAGTTTATCCAGGGGCTCTGGGGCCAACGTCCTGACTTTC.

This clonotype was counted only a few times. CDR3 residues: CSVSKTGGEQFF. CDR3 coding DNA: TGCAGCGTCTCGAAGACTGGCGGTGAGCAGTTCTTC. The chain links TRBV29-1 to TRBJ2-1, with D hard to call. Germline CDR1 SQVTM, CDR2 ANQGSEA. Trimming shortened V by 6 bases and J by 9 bases, and 15 bases separated the two germline ends. The CDR3 is 12 amino acids.

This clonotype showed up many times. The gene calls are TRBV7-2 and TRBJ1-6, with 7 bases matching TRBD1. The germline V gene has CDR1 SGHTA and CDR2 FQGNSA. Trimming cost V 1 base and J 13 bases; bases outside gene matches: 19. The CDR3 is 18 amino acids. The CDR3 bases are TGTGCCAGCAGCTTAGTCGGGATAGCCCAGGGGGGGGTTTCGCCCCTCCACTTT. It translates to CASSLVGIAQGGVSPLHF.

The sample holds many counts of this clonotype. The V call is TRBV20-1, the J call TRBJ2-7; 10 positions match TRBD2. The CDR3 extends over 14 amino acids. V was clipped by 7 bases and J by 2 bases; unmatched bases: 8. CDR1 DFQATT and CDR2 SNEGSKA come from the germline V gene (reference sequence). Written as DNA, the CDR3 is TGCAGTGTCAAAAAACTAGCGGGGACCTACGAGCAGTACTTC. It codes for CSVKKLAGTYEQYF.

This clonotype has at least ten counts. The CDR3 DNA reads as TGTGCCGTATCCAACCGCTTCAACTACGAGCAGTACTTC. Its protein is CAVSNRFNYEQYF. The J gene is TRBJ2-7, the V gene TRBV12-3 or TRBV12-4, with D unclear. Trimming shortened V by 11 bases and J by 3 bases, and 17 bases separated the two germline ends. CDR3 length: 13 residues.

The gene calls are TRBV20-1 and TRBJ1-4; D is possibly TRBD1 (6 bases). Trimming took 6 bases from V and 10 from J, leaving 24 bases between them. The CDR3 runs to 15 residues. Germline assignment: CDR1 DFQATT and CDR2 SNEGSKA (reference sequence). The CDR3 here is CSAGGGRSLLGKLFF. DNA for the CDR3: TGCAGTGCCGGCGGGGGGCGTAGTTTGTTGGGAAAACTGTTTTTT.

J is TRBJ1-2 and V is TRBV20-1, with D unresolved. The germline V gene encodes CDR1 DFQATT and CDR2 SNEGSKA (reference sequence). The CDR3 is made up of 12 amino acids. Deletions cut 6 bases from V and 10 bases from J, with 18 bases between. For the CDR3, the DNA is TGCAGTGCGAAGACCCGCCAGGTCGCCTACACCTTC. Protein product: CSAKTRQVAYTF.

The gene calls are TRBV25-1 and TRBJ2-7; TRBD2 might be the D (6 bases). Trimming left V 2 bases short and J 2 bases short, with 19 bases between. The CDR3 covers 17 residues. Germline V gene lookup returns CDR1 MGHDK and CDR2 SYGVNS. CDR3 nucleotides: TGTGCCAGCAGTGAACCATGGGGAGGCGAAGGTGCCTACGAGCAGTACTTC. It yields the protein CASSEPWGGEGAYEQYF.

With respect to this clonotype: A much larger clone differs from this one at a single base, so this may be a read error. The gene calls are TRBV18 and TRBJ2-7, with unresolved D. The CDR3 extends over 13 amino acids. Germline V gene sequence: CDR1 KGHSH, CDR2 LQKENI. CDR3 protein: CVSSPPSPGEQYF. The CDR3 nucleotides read TGTGTCAGCTCACCACCGTCGCCAGGCGAGCAGTACTTC.

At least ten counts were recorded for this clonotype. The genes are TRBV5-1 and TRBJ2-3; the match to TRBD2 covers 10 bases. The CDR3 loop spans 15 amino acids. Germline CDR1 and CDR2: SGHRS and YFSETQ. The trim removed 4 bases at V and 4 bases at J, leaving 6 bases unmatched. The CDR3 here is CASSTLAGVSDTQYF. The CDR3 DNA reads TGCGCCAGCAGCACGCTAGCGGGGGTTTCAGATACGCAGTATTTT.

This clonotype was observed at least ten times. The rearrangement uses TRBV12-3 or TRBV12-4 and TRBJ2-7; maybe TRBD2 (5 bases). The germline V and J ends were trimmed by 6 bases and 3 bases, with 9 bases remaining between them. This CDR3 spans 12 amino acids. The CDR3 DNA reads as TGTGCCAGCAGATCCACTAGCTACGAGCAGTACTTC. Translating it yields CASRSTSYEQYF.

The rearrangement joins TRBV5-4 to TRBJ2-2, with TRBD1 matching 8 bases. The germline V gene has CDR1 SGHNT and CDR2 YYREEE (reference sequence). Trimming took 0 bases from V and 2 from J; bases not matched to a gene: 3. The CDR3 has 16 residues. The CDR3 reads CASSLAGQGNTGELFF. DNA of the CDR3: TGTGCCAGCAGCTTGGCCGGACAGGGTAACACCGGGGAGCTGTTTTTT.

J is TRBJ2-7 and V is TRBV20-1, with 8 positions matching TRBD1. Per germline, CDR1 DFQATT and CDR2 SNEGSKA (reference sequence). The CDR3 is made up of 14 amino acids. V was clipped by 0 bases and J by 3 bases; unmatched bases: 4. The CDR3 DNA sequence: TGCAGTGCTAGAGATCGGACAGGGTACTACGAGCAGTACTTC. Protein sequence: CSARDRTGYYEQYF.

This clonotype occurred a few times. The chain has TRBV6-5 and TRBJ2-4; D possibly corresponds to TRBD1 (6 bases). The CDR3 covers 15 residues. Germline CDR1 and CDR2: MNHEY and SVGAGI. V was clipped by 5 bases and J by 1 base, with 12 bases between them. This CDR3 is CASSTGSVAKNIQYF. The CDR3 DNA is TGTGCCAGCAGTACAGGGTCTGTGGCCAAAAACATTCAGTACTTC.

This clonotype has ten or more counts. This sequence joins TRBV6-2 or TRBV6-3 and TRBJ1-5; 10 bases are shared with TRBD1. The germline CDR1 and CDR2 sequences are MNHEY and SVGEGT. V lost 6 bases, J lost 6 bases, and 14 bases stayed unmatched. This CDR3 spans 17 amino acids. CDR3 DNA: TGTGCCAGCAGCTACGAGACCGGGACAGGGGTTCGTCAGCCCCAGCATTTT. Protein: CASSYETGTGVRQPQHF.

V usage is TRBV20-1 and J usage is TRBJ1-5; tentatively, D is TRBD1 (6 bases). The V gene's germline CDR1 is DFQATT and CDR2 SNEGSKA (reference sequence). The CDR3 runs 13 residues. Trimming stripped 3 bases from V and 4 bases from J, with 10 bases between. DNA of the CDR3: TGCAGTGCTAGGAAGGGGGGGAATCAGCCCCAGCATTTT. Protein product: CSARKGGNQPQHF.

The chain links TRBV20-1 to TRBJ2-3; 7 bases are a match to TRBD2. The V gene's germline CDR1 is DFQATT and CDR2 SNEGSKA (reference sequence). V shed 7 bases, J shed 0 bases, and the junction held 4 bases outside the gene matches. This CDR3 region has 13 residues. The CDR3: CSGHGGSTDTQYF. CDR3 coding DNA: TGCAGTGGGCACGGGGGGAGCACAGATACGCAGTATTTT.

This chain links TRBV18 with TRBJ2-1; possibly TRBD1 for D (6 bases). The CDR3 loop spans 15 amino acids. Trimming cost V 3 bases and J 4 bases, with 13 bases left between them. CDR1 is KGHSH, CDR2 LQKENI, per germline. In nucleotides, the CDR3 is TGTGCCAGCTCACCGGGACAACAAAGATACAATGAGCAGTTCTTC. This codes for CASSPGQQRYNEQFF.

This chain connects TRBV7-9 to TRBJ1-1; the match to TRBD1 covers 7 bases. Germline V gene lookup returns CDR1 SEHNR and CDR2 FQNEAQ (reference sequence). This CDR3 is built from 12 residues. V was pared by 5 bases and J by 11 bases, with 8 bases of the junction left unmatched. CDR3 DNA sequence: TGTGCCAGCAGCCCGGGACAGCGTGAGGCTTTCTTT. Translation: CASSPGQREAFF.

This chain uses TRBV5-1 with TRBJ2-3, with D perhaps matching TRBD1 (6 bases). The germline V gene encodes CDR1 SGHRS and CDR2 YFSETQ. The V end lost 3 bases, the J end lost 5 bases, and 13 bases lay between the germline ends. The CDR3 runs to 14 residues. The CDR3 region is CASSYDRSEDTQYF. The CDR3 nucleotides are TGCGCCAGCAGCTACGACAGGAGTGAAGATACGCAGTATTTT.

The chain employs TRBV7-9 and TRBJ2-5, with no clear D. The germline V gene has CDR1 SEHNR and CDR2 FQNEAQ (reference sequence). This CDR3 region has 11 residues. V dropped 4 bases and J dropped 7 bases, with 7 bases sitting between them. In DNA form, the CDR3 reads TGTGCCAGCAGCTCTGGACCGACCCAGTACTTC. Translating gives CASSSGPTQYF.

The CDR3: CSVEDFNEQFF. As DNA, the CDR3 is TGCAGCGTTGAGGACTTCAATGAGCAGTTCTTC. The V and J genes are TRBV29-1 and TRBJ2-1; D may be TRBD2 (5 bases). CDR1 and CDR2 (germline): SQVTM, ANQGSEA. This CDR3 contains 11 residues. V shed 3 bases and J shed 6 bases, with 6 bases lying between them.

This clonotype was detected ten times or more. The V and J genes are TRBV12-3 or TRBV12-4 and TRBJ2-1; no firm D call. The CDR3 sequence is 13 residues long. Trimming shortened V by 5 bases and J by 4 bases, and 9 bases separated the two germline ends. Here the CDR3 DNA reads TGTGCCAGCAGTCCCGCATCATACAATGAGCAGTTCTTC. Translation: CASSPASYNEQFF.

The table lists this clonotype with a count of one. The CDR3 sequence is CASSAEGQGNGYTF. The CDR3 region has the DNA TGTGCCAGCAGTGCCGAGGGACAGGGGAATGGCTACACCTTC. This chain uses TRBV2 with TRBJ1-2; 10 bases are a match to TRBD1. The junction had 5 bases not matched to a gene; V was cut back by 4 bases and J by 6 bases. This CDR3 is built from 14 residues. Germline V gene sequence: CDR1 SNHLY, CDR2 FYNNEI.

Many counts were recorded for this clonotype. The CDR3 bases are TGTGCCAGCACTAAGACGGGAGAGACCCAGTACTTC. Protein product: CASTKTGETQYF. This chain uses TRBV6-2 or TRBV6-3 with TRBJ2-5; D unclear. CDR3 size: 12 residues. The V gene lost 7 bases and the J gene lost 4 bases, with 10 bases spanning the gap. Germline V lookup: CDR1 MNHEY, CDR2 SVGEGT.

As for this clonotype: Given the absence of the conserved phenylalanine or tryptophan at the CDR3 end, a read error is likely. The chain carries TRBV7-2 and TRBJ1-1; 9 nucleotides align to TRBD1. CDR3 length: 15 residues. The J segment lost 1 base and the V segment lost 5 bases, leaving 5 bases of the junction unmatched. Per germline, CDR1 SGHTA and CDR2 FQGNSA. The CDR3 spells CASSPRTGANTEAFL. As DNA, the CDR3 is TGTGCCAGCAGCCCCCGGACAGGGGCGAACACTGAAGCTTTCCTT.

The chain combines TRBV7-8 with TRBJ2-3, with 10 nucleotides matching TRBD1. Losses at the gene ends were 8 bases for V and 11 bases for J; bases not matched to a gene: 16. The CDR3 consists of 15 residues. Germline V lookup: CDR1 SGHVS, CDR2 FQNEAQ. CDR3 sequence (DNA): TGTGCCAGCCGAGGGGACAGGGGCTTAGTCAATGAGCAGTATTTT. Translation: CASRGDRGLVNEQYF.